This record covers a single TCR beta chain. Antigen: not known. The sample originates from a study of OX40 agonist ivuxolimab in advanced cancers. Study in general: Patients were treated with ivuxolimab, an agonistic anti-OX40 (CD134) antibody. Participants, around 80% male, averaged approximately 65 years of age, ranging from about 23 to 90.

Study-wide points: At doses 0.1 to 3.0 mg/kg, CD4+ and CD8+ clones expanded.

V dropped 5 bases and J dropped 1; count of bases not matched to a gene: 6. Germline lookup yields CDR1 PRHDT and CDR2 FYEKMQ (reference sequence). CDR3 length: 15 amino acids. Sequencing used immunoSEQ multiplex PCR; TCRdb keeps in-frame clones, though not all of them. The top ten hold roughly a tenth of the sample, which has 77,000 or so clones, under 95% seen once. This TCR was sampled from an adult with an advanced solid tumor such as melanoma, head and neck, liver or kidney cancer. The material sequenced was CD4+ or CD8+ T cells sorted from blood, taken in a trial of the OX40 agonist ivuxolimab. This chain joins TRBV13 and TRBJ2-3; 7 positions agree with TRBD2. Here the CDR3 DNA reads TGTGCCAGCAGCCCTCTTCGGGGGGGCACAGATACGCAGTATTTT. It encodes CASSPLRGGTDTQYF.